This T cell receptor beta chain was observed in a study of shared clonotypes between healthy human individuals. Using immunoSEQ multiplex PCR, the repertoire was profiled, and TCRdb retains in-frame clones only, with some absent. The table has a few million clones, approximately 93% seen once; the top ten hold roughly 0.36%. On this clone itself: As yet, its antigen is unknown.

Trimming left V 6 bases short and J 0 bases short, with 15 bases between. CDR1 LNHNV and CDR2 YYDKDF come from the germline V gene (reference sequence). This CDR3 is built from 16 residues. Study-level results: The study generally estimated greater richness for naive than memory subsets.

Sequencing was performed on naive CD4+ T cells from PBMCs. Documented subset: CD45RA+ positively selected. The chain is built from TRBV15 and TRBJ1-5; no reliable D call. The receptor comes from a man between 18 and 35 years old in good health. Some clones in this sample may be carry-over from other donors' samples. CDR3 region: CATSRAETHSNQPQHF. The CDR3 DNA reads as TGTGCCACCAGTCGGGCCGAAACCCATAGCAATCAGCCCCAGCATTTT.